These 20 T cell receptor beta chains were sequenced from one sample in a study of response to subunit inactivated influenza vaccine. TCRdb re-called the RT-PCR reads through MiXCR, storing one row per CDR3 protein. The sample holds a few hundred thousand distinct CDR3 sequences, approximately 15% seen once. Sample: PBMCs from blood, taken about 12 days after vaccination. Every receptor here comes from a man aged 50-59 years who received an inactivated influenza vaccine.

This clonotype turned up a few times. Here the CDR3 reads CASRTGDLGYTF. The CDR3 nucleotides read TGTGCCAGCCGCACAGGGGACCTTGGCTACACCTTC. The chain carries TRBV28 and TRBJ1-2; 7 bases fit TRBD1. The CDR3 is made up of 12 amino acids. Germline V gives CDR1 MDHEN, CDR2 SYDVKM. V lost 8 bases to trimming and J lost 7 bases; unmatched junction nucleotides: 7.

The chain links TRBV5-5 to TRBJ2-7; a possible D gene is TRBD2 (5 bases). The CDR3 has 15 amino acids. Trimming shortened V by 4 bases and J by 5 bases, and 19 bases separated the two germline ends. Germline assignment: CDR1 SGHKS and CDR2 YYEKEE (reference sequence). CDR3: CASSPLPGKEDEQYF. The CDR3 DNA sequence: TGTGCCAGCAGCCCCCTCCCGGGGAAAGAGGACGAGCAGTACTTC.

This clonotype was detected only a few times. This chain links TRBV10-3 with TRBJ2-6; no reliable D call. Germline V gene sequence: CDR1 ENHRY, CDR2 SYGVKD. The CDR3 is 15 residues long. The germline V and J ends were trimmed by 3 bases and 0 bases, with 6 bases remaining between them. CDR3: CAISEGISGANVLTF. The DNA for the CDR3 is TGTGCCATCAGTGAAGGGATCTCTGGGGCCAACGTCCTGACTTTC.

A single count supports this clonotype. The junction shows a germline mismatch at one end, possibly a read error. CDR3 sequence: CAGSPSGRSEAFF. The CDR3 DNA reads TGTGCCGGCAGCCCATCAGGGCGATCTGAAGCTTTCTTT. This chain connects TRBV9 to TRBJ1-1; possibly TRBD1 for D (5 bases). CDR3 length: 13 residues. Per the germline V gene, CDR1 is SGDLS and CDR2 is YYNGEE.

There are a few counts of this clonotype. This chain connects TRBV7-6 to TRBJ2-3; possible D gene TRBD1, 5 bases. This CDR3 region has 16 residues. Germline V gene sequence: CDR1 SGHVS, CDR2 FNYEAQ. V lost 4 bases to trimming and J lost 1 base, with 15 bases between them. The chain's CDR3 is CASSSTWGGRTDTQYF. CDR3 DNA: TGTGCCAGCAGCTCGACTTGGGGCGGACGCACAGATACGCAGTATTTT.

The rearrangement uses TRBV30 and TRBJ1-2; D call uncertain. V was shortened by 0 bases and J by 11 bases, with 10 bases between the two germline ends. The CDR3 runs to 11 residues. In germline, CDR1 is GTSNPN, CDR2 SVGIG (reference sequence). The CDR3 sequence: CAWSVGAGYTF. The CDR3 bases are TGTGCCTGGAGTGTGGGAGCCGGTTACACCTTC. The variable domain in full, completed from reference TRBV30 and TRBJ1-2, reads SQTIHQWPATLVQPVGSPLSLECTVEGTSNPNLYWYRQAAGRGLQLLFYSVGIGQISSEVPQNLSASRPQDRQFILSSKKLLLSDSGFYLCAWSVGAGYTFGSGTRLTVV.

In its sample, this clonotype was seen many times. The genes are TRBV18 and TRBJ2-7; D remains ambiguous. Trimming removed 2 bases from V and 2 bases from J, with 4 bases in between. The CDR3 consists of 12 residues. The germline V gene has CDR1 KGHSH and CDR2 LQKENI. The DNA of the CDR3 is TGTGCCAGCTCACCAGTGCCCTACGAGCAGTACTTC. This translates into CASSPVPYEQYF. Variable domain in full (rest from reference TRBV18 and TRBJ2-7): NAGVMQNPRHLVRRRGQEARLRCSPMKGHSHVYWYRQLPEEGLKFMVYLQKENIIDESGMPKERFSAEFPKEGPSILRIQQVVRGDSAAYFCASSPVPYEQYFGPGTRLTVT.

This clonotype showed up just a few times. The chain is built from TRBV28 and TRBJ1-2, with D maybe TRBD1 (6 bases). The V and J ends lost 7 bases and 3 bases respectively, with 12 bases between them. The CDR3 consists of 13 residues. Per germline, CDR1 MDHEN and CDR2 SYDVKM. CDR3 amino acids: CASTEGGDYGYTF. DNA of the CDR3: TGTGCCAGCACCGAGGGGGGCGACTATGGCTACACCTTC.

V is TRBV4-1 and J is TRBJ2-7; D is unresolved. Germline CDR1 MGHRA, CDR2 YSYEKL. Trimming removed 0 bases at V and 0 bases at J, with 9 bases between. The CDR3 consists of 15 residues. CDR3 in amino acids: CASSQEVGSSYEQYF. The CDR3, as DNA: TGCGCCAGCAGCCAAGAGGTCGGCAGCTCCTACGAGCAGTACTTC.

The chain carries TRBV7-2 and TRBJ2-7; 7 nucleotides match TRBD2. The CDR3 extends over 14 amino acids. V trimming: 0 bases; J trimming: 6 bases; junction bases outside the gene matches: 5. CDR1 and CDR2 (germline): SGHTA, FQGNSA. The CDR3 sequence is CASSLAGLVGEQYF. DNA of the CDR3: TGTGCCAGCAGCTTAGCCGGACTAGTTGGCGAGCAGTACTTC.

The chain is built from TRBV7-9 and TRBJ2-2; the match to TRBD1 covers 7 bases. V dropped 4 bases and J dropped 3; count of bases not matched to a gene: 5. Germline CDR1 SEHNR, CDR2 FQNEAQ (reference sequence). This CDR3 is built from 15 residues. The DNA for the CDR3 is TGTGCCAGCAGCTGGGGACAGTGTTACACCGGGGAGCTGTTTTTT. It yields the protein CASSWGQCYTGELFF.

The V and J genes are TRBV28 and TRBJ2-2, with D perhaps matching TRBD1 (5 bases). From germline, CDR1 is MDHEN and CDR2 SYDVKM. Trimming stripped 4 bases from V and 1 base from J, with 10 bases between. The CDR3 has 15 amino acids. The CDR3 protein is CASSWTPKNTGELFF. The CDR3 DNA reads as TGTGCCAGCAGTTGGACACCTAAGAACACCGGGGAGCTGTTTTTT.

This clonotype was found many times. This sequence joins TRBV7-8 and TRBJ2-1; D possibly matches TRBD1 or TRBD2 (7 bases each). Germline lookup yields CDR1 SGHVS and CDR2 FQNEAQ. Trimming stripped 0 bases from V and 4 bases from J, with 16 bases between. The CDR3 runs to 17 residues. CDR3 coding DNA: TGTGCCAGCAGCTTAGCGCTAAGACAGGGAGGGTACAATGAGCAGTTCTTC. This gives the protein CASSLALRQGGYNEQFF.

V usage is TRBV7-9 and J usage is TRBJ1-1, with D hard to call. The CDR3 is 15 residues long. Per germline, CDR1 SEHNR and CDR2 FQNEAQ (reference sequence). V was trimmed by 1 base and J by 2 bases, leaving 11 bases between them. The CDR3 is CASSLEGGINTEAFF. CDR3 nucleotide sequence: TGTGCCAGCAGCTTAGAGGGAGGGATAAACACTGAAGCTTTCTTT.

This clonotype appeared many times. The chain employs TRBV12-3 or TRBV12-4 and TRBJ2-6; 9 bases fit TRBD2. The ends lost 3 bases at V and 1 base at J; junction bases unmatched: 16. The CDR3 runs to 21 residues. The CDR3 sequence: CASSLILRGGVFSSGANVLTF. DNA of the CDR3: TGTGCCAGCAGTTTGATTCTGCGCGGGGGGGTCTTTTCTTCTGGGGCCAACGTCCTGACTTTC.

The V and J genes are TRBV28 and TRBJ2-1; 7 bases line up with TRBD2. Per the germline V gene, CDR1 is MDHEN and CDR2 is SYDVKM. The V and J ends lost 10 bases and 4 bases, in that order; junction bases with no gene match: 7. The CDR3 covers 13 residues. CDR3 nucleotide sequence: TGTGCCACCTCCCGCGGGGGATACAATGAGCAGTTCTTC. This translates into CATSRGGYNEQFF.

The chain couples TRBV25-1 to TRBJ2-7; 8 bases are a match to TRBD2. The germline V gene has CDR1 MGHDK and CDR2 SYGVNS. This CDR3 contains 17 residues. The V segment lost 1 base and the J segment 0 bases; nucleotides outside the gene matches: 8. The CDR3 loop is CASSELGAGASSYEQYF. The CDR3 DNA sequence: TGTGCCAGCAGTGAATTGGGAGCGGGGGCCAGCTCCTACGAGCAGTACTTC.

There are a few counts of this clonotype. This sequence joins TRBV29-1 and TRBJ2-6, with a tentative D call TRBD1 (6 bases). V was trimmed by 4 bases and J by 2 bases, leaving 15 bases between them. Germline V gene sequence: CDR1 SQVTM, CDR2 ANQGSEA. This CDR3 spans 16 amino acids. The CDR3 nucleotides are TGCAGCGTTGTAAGCAGGGGTGGTACTGGGGCCAACGTCCTGACTTTC. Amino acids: CSVVSRGGTGANVLTF.

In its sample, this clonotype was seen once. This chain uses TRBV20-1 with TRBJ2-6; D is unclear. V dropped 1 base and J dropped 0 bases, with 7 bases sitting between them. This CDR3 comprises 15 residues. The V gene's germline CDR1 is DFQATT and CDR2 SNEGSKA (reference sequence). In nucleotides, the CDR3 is TGCAGTGCTAGAGCTGGTTCCTCTGGGGCCAACGTCCTGACTTTC. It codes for CSARAGSSGANVLTF.

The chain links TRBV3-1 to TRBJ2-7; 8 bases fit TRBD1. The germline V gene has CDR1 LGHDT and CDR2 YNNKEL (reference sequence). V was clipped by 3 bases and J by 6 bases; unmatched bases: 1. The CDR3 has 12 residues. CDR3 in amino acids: CASSQQGAEQYF. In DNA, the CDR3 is TGTGCCAGCAGCCAGCAGGGGGCCGAGCAGTACTTC.